The clone carrying this T cell receptor (beta chain) was found once. These data originate in a study of blood T cell repertoires in COVID-19. The protocol was immunoSEQ multiplex PCR, while the TCRdb copy is restricted to in-frame clones and leaves out a portion. The repertoire holds 79,000 or so clones, with approximately 86% as singletons. This clonotype originated in a human donor in a cohort sampled during active COVID-19. The sample taken for sequencing was peripheral blood.

The CDR3 loop is CASSSMGVNDNTEAFF. Here the CDR3 DNA reads TGTGCCAGCTCCTCAATGGGAGTCAATGATAACACTGAAGCTTTCTTT. The chain has TRBV18 and TRBJ1-1; D gene uncertain. V lost 6 bases, J lost 2 bases, and 19 bases lay in between. The CDR3 is 16 residues long. CDR1 and CDR2 (germline): KGHSH, LQKENI. Drawing the rest from reference TRBV18 and TRBJ1-1, the complete variable domain is NAGVMQNPRHLVRRRGQEARLRCSPMKGHSHVYWYRQLPEEGLKFMVYLQKENIIDESGMPKERFSAEFPKEGPSILRIQQVVRGDSAAYFCASSSMGVNDNTEAFFGQGTRLTVV.